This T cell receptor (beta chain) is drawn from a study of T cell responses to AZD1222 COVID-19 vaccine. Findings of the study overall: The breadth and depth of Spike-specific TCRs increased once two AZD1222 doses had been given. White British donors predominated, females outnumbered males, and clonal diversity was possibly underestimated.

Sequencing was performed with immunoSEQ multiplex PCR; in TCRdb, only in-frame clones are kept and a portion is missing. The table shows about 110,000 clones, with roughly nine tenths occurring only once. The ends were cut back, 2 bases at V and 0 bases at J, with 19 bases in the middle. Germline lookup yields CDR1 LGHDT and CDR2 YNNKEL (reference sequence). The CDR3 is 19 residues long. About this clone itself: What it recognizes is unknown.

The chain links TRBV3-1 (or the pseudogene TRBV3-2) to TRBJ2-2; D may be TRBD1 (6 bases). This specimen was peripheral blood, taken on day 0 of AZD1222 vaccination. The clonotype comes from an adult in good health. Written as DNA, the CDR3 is TGTGCCAGCAGCCAACCCGACAGGTCGGACCCTACGAACACCGGGGAGCTGTTTTTT. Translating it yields CASSQPDRSDPTNTGELFF.